This TCR beta chain was documented in a study of cytomegalovirus exposure and HLA in healthy donors. Findings and caveats of the study: Listed as cytomegalovirus-associated were 170 or so TCR beta chains. HLA restriction was apparent for most CMV-associated TCR beta chains in a later analysis.

Both 60 Vbeta primers and 13 Jbeta primers went into the PCR. Data came from immunoSEQ multiplex PCR; TCRdb stores just in-frame clones and leaves some out. The profile shows 150,000 to 200,000 clones, over 75% of them singletons. Germline assignment: CDR1 LGHNT and CDR2 FRNRAP. Losses at the gene ends were 0 bases for V and 3 bases for J; bases not matched to a gene: 9. The CDR3 consists of 17 residues. Sampled while nominally healthy, donors likely had unrecorded immune exposures. Remarks on this clone: Antigen: not known.

The source of this sequence is a young woman in good health and CMV-seronegative. What was sequenced was PBMCs. The rearrangement uses TRBV12-5 and TRBJ2-7; 9 bases line up with TRBD1. CDR3 nucleotides: TGTGCTAGTGGTTTGGTACAGACAGGGGGAGCTGGCTACGAGCAGTACTTC. Amino acids: CASGLVQTGGAGYEQYF.